This T cell receptor beta chain was retrieved from a study of post-analysis software for immune sequencing data. Study-level points and caveats: About five TRBV segments, including TRBV5-6, TRBV5-1 and TRBV20-1, were more frequent in patients than controls. Relative to controls, patients with multiple sclerosis showed significantly lower normalized Chao1 diversity.

As concerns this clonotype: Its antigen remains unidentified. One end of the junction does not line up with germline, which may come from a read error.

Every TCR beta cDNA library bore unique molecular identifiers. TCRdb processed the PCR reads anew with MiXCR; each CDR3 protein has one entry. The sample has around 700,000 distinct CDR3 sequences, approximately 59% seen once. The CDR3 consists of 13 residues. The J gene is TRBJ1-2, the V gene TRBV12-3 or TRBV12-4; D gene ambiguous. The sample consisted of blood. This receptor was obtained from a girl aged 2-10 years with multiple sclerosis. The CDR3 reads CTSSLSDMRGYTF. DNA for the CDR3: TGTACCAGCAGTTTATCAGACATGCGTGGCTACACCTTC.